Below, 28 T cell receptor beta chains from the same sample are listed, as sequenced in a study of blood T cell repertoires in COVID-19. Some clones are missing from TCRdb's copy, which holds only in-frame ones; the method was immunoSEQ multiplex PCR. Of about 190,000 clones in the sample, more than 70% were seen once. The sequenced sample consisted of peripheral blood. The receptors were gathered from a human donor in a cohort sampled during active COVID-19.

The chain is built from TRBV6-2 or TRBV6-3 and TRBJ2-3; maybe TRBD1 (5 bases). Germline V gene data show CDR1 as MNHEY and CDR2 as SVGEGT. Trimming took 3 bases from V and 1 from J, leaving 14 bases between them. The CDR3 has 16 amino acids. The CDR3 DNA follows: TGTGCCAGCAGTTATGGACAAACCTCTCGCACAGATACGCAGTATTTT. Its protein product is CASSYGQTSRTDTQYF.

The gene calls are TRBV2 and TRBJ2-7; weak D call: TRBD2 (5 bases). Germline V gene sequence: CDR1 SNHLY, CDR2 FYNNEI. The CDR3 totals 13 residues. Trimming pared 6 bases from V and 2 bases from J, leaving 11 bases between. Written as DNA, the CDR3 is TGTGCCAGCAGGGCCGGGGTTCCCTACGAGCAGTACTTC. It translates to CASRAGVPYEQYF. Full variable domain (rest looked up from reference TRBV2 and TRBJ2-7): EPEVTQTPSHQVTQMGQEVILRCVPISNHLYFYWYRQILGQKVEFLVSFYNNEISEKSEIFDDQFSVERPDGSNFTLKIRSTKLEDSAMYFCASRAGVPYEQYFGPGTRLTVT.

V and J are TRBV11-1 and TRBJ2-2; D call uncertain. Germline V gene data show CDR1 as SGHAT and CDR2 as FQDESV (reference sequence). V gave up 5 bases and J gave up 1 base, with 11 bases separating them. The CDR3 extends over 15 amino acids. CDR3 nucleotides: TGTGCCAGCAGCCTAGGGCGAGGGAACACCGGGGAGCTGTTTTTT. Its protein is CASSLGRGNTGELFF.

This clone was found once. The chain uses TRBV5-1 and TRBJ1-5; 10 nucleotides align to TRBD1. Germline V gene sequence: CDR1 SGHRS, CDR2 YFSETQ. CDR3 length: 14 amino acids. V lost 4 bases to trimming and J lost 11 bases; unmatched junction nucleotides: 9. The CDR3 sequence: CASSEGTGVGTQHF. DNA of the CDR3: TGCGCCAGCAGCGAAGGGACAGGGGTAGGGACCCAGCATTTT.

A note on this clone: The junction does not match germline at one end; this may be a read error. This chain joins TRBV9 and TRBJ2-3; no firm D call. The CDR3 covers 15 residues. Germline CDR1 is SGDLS and CDR2 is YYNGEE. The CDR3: CASTVDGGRTDTQYF. In nucleotides, the CDR3 is TGTGCCAGCACCGTAGACGGCGGCCGCACAGATACGCAGTATTTT.

The chain recombines TRBV5-1 with TRBJ1-2, with 10 bases aligning to TRBD1. Trimming took 4 bases from V and 0 from J; bases not matched to a gene: 6. The CDR3 length is 16 residues. Germline assignment: CDR1 SGHRS and CDR2 YFSETQ. The CDR3 DNA sequence: TGCGCCAGCAGCCTGGGACAGGGGCCTACTAACTATGGCTACACCTTC. Its translation: CASSLGQGPTNYGYTF.

The chain carries TRBV4-1 and TRBJ2-5; the match to TRBD1 covers 10 bases. CDR1 is MGHRA and CDR2 is YSYEKL in the germline V gene. J lost 5 bases, V lost 1 base, and 7 bases had no gene match. The CDR3 consists of 16 residues. The CDR3 loop reads CASSQVDRGPWETQYF. The DNA for the CDR3 is TGCGCCAGCAGCCAAGTCGACAGGGGGCCTTGGGAGACCCAGTACTTC.

This chain joins TRBV5-1 and TRBJ2-7; 12 nucleotides line up with TRBD2. The CDR3 length is 14 residues. Germline values: CDR1 SGHRS, CDR2 YFSETQ. V shed 5 bases and J 2 bases; nucleotides not matched to a gene: 2. DNA for the CDR3: TGCGCCAGCAGAGGACTAGCGGGACCCTACGAGCAGTACTTC. It is translated as CASRGLAGPYEQYF.

J is TRBJ1-2 and V is TRBV28, with TRBD1 matching over 8 bases. CDR3 size: 15 residues. J lost 0 bases, V lost 2 bases, and 2 bases had no gene match. The V gene's germline CDR1 is MDHEN and CDR2 SYDVKM. CDR3 in amino acids: CASSLGGQANYGYTF. The CDR3 bases are TGTGCCAGCAGTTTAGGGGGACAGGCTAACTATGGCTACACCTTC.

CDR3 bases: TGTGCCAGCAGCAACAGGGGGGGGGCTCCCGACTCTGGAAACACCATATATTTT. This codes for CASSNRGGAPDSGNTIYF. V gene TRBV7-2 combines with J gene TRBJ1-3, with 8 bases identical to TRBD1. J lost 0 bases, V lost 5 bases, and 12 bases had no gene match. The CDR3 length is 18 residues. CDR1 and CDR2 (germline): SGHTA, FQGNSA. Full variable domain (outside the CDR3, taken from reference TRBV7-2 and TRBJ1-3): GAGVSQSPSNKVTEKGKDVELRCDPISGHTALYWYRQSLGQGLEFLIYFQGNSAPDKSGLPSDRFSAERTGGSVSTLTIQRTQQEDSAVYLCASSNRGGAPDSGNTIYFGEGSWLTVV.

This chain joins TRBV10-3 and TRBJ2-2; TRBD1 aligns across 9 bases. Trimming cost V 6 bases and J 7 bases; bases outside gene matches: 9. Germline V lookup: CDR1 ENHRY, CDR2 SYGVKD. This CDR3 contains 15 residues. The CDR3 loop reads CAISDSGQGIGELFF. DNA for the CDR3: TGTGCCATCAGCGACTCGGGACAGGGTATCGGGGAGCTGTTTTTT.

This clone turned up a few times. J is TRBJ1-2 and V is TRBV7-9; 9 bases align to TRBD1. The germline V gene has CDR1 SEHNR and CDR2 FQNEAQ (reference sequence). CDR3 length equals 13 residues. Losses at the gene ends were 8 bases for V and 8 bases for J; bases not matched to a gene: 9. CDR3: CASGGQGRHGYTF. CDR3 sequence (DNA): TGTGCCAGCGGGGGACAGGGACGGCACGGCTACACCTTC. Full variable domain (remainder filled in from reference TRBV7-9 and TRBJ1-2): DTGVSQNPRHKITKRGQNVTFRCDPISEHNRLYWYRQTLGQGPEFLTYFQNEAQLEKSRLLSDRFSAERPKGSFSTLEIQRTEQGDSAMYLCASGGQGRHGYTFGSGTRLTVV.

V and J are TRBV4-3 and TRBJ1-1; D might be TRBD1 (6 bases). The germline V gene encodes CDR1 LGHNA and CDR2 YSLEER. There are 15 residues in the CDR3. V was clipped by 1 base and J by 5 bases, with 14 bases between them. The CDR3 nucleotides are TGCGCCAGCAGCCAAGTTGAGGGGGTGGGAACTGAAGCTTTCTTT. Translation gives CASSQVEGVGTEAFF.

The CDR3 DNA is TGCGCCAGCAGCCCAGGGACAGTTTCTATGGACACTGAAGCTTTCTTT. Protein sequence: CASSPGTVSMDTEAFF. This sequence joins TRBV5-1 and TRBJ1-1, with 7 bases fitting TRBD1. The V segment lost 4 bases and the J segment 3 bases; nucleotides outside the gene matches: 12. The CDR3 has 16 residues. Germline values: CDR1 SGHRS, CDR2 YFSETQ.

This chain connects TRBV19 to TRBJ2-3; TRBD2 aligns across 7 bases. From germline, CDR1 is LNHDA and CDR2 SQIVND (reference sequence). CDR3 length equals 14 residues. The V gene end was trimmed by 8 bases and the J gene end by 2 bases; junction bases not matched to a gene: 7. CDR3 residues: CASEGAGITDTQYF. The CDR3 DNA follows: TGTGCCAGTGAGGGAGCGGGGATCACAGATACGCAGTATTTT.

This chain connects TRBV13 to TRBJ1-6; D gene unclear. The CDR3 has 14 residues. Germline V gene sequence: CDR1 PRHDT, CDR2 FYEKMQ (reference sequence). V shed 11 bases and J shed 6 bases, with 17 bases lying between them. CDR3 residues: CASRTEGLNSPLHF. Written as DNA, the CDR3 is TGTGCCTCCCGGACCGAGGGCCTTAATTCACCCCTCCACTTT.

This chain connects TRBV6-2 or TRBV6-3 to TRBJ2-1; 9 nucleotides agree with TRBD2. The CDR3 is 17 residues long. V trimming: 2 bases; J trimming: 0 bases; junction bases outside the gene matches: 5. Per the germline V gene, CDR1 is MNHEY and CDR2 is SVGEGT. In DNA, the CDR3 is TGTGCCAGCAGTTACGTTAGCGGGGGTGTCTCCTACAATGAGCAGTTCTTC. It codes for CASSYVSGGVSYNEQFF.

This clone appeared once. V is TRBV19 and J is TRBJ1-2, with 8 bases identical to TRBD1. The CDR3 length is 14 residues. Germline-derived CDR1 and CDR2 are LNHDA and SQIVND (reference sequence). Trimming at V came to 4 bases and at J to 4 bases, leaving 5 bases not matched to a gene. The CDR3 protein is CASSTGTGGYGYTF. The CDR3 region has the DNA TGTGCCAGTAGTACCGGGACAGGAGGCTATGGCTACACCTTC. Full variable domain (missing parts from reference TRBV19 and TRBJ1-2): DGGITQSPKYLFRKEGQNVTLSCEQNLNHDAMYWYRQDPGQGLRLIYYSQIVNDFQKGDIAEGYSVSREKKESFPLTVTSAQKNPTAFYLCASSTGTGGYGYTFGSGTRLTVV.

The chain recombines TRBV19 with TRBJ1-6; 7 nucleotides align to TRBD1. V was pared by 5 bases and J by 5 bases, with 6 bases of the junction left unmatched. Per the germline V gene, CDR1 is LNHDA and CDR2 is SQIVND (reference sequence). CDR3 length equals 15 residues. Here the CDR3 DNA reads TGTGCCAGTAGTCCAGACAGGGAGAATAATTCACCCCTCCACTTT. It encodes CASSPDRENNSPLHF.

The rearrangement joins TRBV18 to TRBJ2-3, with D maybe TRBD1 (6 bases). This CDR3 is 14 amino acids long. V was cut by 8 bases and J by 2 bases, with 14 bases left in between. Germline values: CDR1 KGHSH, CDR2 LQKENI. CDR3 region: CASHRVGDTDTQYF. The CDR3 nucleotides read TGTGCCAGCCACAGGGTAGGGGACACAGATACGCAGTATTTT.

The genes are TRBV10-3 and TRBJ2-3; 9 nucleotides line up with TRBD2. The CDR3 extends over 14 amino acids. CDR1 and CDR2 (germline): ENHRY, SYGVKD. V trimming: 3 bases; J trimming: 4 bases; junction bases outside the gene matches: 2. Here the CDR3 DNA reads TGTGCCATCAGTGAAGAGCGGGGGGCAGATACGCAGTATTTT. It translates to CAISEERGADTQYF.

The V gene is TRBV7-8, the J gene TRBJ1-2; D ambiguous. The CDR3 extends over 13 amino acids. The germline V gene has CDR1 SGHVS and CDR2 FQNEAQ. Trimming shortened V by 5 bases and J by 0 bases, and 7 bases separated the two germline ends. CDR3 residues: CASSPDANYGYTF. CDR3 sequence (DNA): TGTGCCAGCAGCCCAGATGCTAACTATGGCTACACCTTC.

This clone occurred once. This sequence joins TRBV18 and TRBJ1-5, with D unresolved. The germline V gene encodes CDR1 KGHSH and CDR2 LQKENI. This CDR3 has 16 amino acids. V was trimmed by 2 bases and J by 0 bases, leaving 11 bases between them. The CDR3 loop is CASSPFPDYSNQPQHF. CDR3 in DNA: TGTGCCAGCTCACCATTTCCGGACTATAGCAATCAGCCCCAGCATTTT.

Concerning this clone itself: The same CDR3 can be traced to other DNA sequences in this sample. The chain joins TRBV4-3 to TRBJ1-1; no firm D call. Trimming left V 3 bases short and J 4 bases short, with 9 bases between. Germline CDR1 is LGHNA and CDR2 is YSLEER. This CDR3 is built from 13 residues. The CDR3 loop is CASSQGAGTEAFF. The CDR3 coding sequence is TGCGCCAGCAGCCAGGGAGCGGGCACTGAAGCTTTCTTT.

The chain couples TRBV27 to TRBJ2-7; TRBD2 might be the D (6 bases). V was clipped by 5 bases and J by 4 bases, with 18 bases between them. The V gene's germline CDR1 is MNHEY and CDR2 SMNVEV (reference sequence). The CDR3 contains 15 residues. CDR3 amino acids: CASSPGVAARYEQYF. DNA of the CDR3: TGTGCCAGCAGTCCCGGAGTAGCGGCACGTTACGAGCAGTACTTC.

The count of this clone is one. The chain has TRBV25-1 and TRBJ2-2; a possible D gene is TRBD2 (6 bases). Between the trimmed V and J ends, which lost 6 bases and 1 base, there was a span of 6 bases. CDR1 and CDR2 (germline): MGHDK, SYGVNS. The CDR3 sequence is 13 residues long. As DNA, the CDR3 is TGTGCCAGCAGGCGGGAGAACACCGGGGAGCTGTTTTTT. This sequence encodes CASRRENTGELFF.

The chain uses TRBV10-3 and TRBJ2-1; the match to TRBD2 covers 8 bases. J was trimmed by 5 bases and V by 6 bases; bases with no gene match: 12. The CDR3 is made up of 16 amino acids. Germline V CDR1 and CDR2: ENHRY, SYGVKD. DNA for the CDR3: TGTGCCATCAGGTCTGGGCCGGGACTAGGAGACAATGAGCAGTTCTTC. Its translation: CAIRSGPGLGDNEQFF.

V usage is TRBV6-1 and J usage is TRBJ1-1; 7 positions match TRBD1. This CDR3 has 14 amino acids. Looked up from germline, CDR1 is MNHNS and CDR2 is SASEGT. V dropped 2 bases and J dropped 4; count of bases not matched to a gene: 4. The CDR3 coding sequence is TGTGCCAGCAGTGAACAGGGGGGTCCCACTGAAGCTTTCTTT. Its protein is CASSEQGGPTEAFF.